This note documents a single TCR beta chain sequence. TCRdb keeps only in-frame clones here, not all; method: immunoSEQ multiplex PCR. Of about 200,000 clones listed, around 88% are singletons. The CDR3 is 13 residues long. From germline, CDR1 is SGHVS and CDR2 FQNEAQ. V shed 3 bases and J shed 8 bases, with 13 bases lying between them. The data originate from a study of cytomegalovirus exposure and HLA in healthy donors. Separate from the roughly 670-subject first cohort, the roughly 110-subject validation cohort was the one that the donors belonged to. V usage is TRBV7-8 and J usage is TRBJ1-2, with a tentative D call TRBD1 (5 bases). Sequencing input: PBMCs. The TCR was taken from a woman in her late teens or twenties in good health and CMV-seronegative. CDR3 protein: CASSFETGVGYTF. The CDR3 nucleotides read TGTGCCAGCAGCTTTGAAACAGGTGTAGGCTACACCTTC.